Listed here are 21 T cell receptor beta chains from one sample, sequenced in a study of OX40 agonist ivuxolimab in advanced cancers. This table comes from immunoSEQ multiplex PCR, and its TCRdb copy is limited to in-frame clones, with some not included. The table includes more than 15,000 clones, roughly 82% detected once. The sequencing here drew on CD4+ or CD8+ T cells sorted from blood, taken in a trial of the OX40 agonist ivuxolimab. The receptors come from an adult with an advanced solid tumor such as melanoma, head and neck, liver or kidney cancer.

As for this clone: At one boundary the junction diverges from the germline segment, which might be a read error. The CDR3 sequence is CVSSLALRQGNNGEQYF. CDR3 DNA sequence: TGTGTCAGCAGCTTAGCCCTCCGACAGGGAAATAATGGCGAGCAGTACTTC. The chain couples TRBV7-8 to TRBJ2-7; the match to TRBD1 covers 7 bases. CDR1 and CDR2 from the germline V gene are SGHVS and FQNEAQ. The CDR3 spans 17 residues.

V gene TRBV9 combines with J gene TRBJ1-6, with 9 positions matching TRBD1. This CDR3 comprises 15 residues. CDR1 and CDR2 from the germline V gene are SGDLS and YYNGEE. With V trimmed by 0 bases and J by 7 bases, 2 bases remained unmatched. This CDR3 reads CASSVGGQGNSPLHF. The CDR3 region has the DNA TGTGCCAGCAGCGTAGGTGGACAGGGGAATTCACCCCTCCACTTT.

The V gene is TRBV7-9, the J gene TRBJ2-1, with D hard to call. In germline, CDR1 is SEHNR, CDR2 FQNEAQ (reference sequence). The CDR3 length is 14 residues. Trimming cost V 5 bases and J 6 bases, with 14 bases left between them. This chain's CDR3 is CASSPPGVSNEQFF. Written as DNA, the CDR3 is TGTGCCAGCAGCCCGCCCGGAGTTAGCAATGAGCAGTTCTTC.

The chain has TRBV6-5 and TRBJ2-1; 16 nucleotides match TRBD2. Germline CDR1 is MNHEY and CDR2 is SVGAGI. This CDR3 is built from 16 residues. The V and J ends lost 0 bases and 8 bases, in that order; junction bases with no gene match: 1. CDR3 bases: TGTGCCAGCAGTTACTCGGGACTAGCGGGAGGGTATGAGCAGTTCTTC. Its protein product is CASSYSGLAGGYEQFF.

The gene calls are TRBV5-5 and TRBJ1-6; the D gene is possibly TRBD1 (5 bases). V lost 0 bases and J lost 6, with 19 bases in between. The CDR3 consists of 18 residues. The germline V gene encodes CDR1 SGHKS and CDR2 YYEKEE (reference sequence). The CDR3 DNA reads as TGTGCCAGCAGCTTGGCTCCGGGGTCAAATCAGGGTAATTCACCCCTCCACTTT. Protein product: CASSLAPGSNQGNSPLHF.

This sequence joins TRBV7-9 and TRBJ1-1; 7 nucleotides align to TRBD1. The CDR3 contains 13 residues. Germline loops: CDR1 SEHNR, CDR2 FQNEAQ (reference sequence). The V and J ends lost 7 bases and 1 base, in that order; junction bases with no gene match: 3. In DNA, the CDR3 is TGTGCCAGCACCCCAGGGGGGAACACTGAAGCTTTCTTT. This gives the protein CASTPGGNTEAFF.

The gene calls are TRBV19 and TRBJ2-7, with 14 bases identical to TRBD2. The CDR3 has 16 amino acids. The germline CDR1 and CDR2 sequences are LNHDA and SQIVND (reference sequence). The V and J ends lost 4 bases and 3 bases, in that order; junction bases with no gene match: 5. The CDR3 loop reads CASSSGTSGRGYEQYF. The CDR3 nucleotides read TGTGCCAGTAGTAGCGGGACTAGCGGGAGAGGCTACGAGCAGTACTTC. The full variable domain, rest sourced from reference TRBV19 and TRBJ2-7, is DGGITQSPKYLFRKEGQNVTLSCEQNLNHDAMYWYRQDPGQGLRLIYYSQIVNDFQKGDIAEGYSVSREKKESFPLTVTSAQKNPTAFYLCASSSGTSGRGYEQYFGPGTRLTVT.

V usage is TRBV5-1 and J usage is TRBJ1-2, with D unresolved. The germline V gene encodes CDR1 SGHRS and CDR2 YFSETQ. The CDR3 is 14 residues long. V was trimmed by 0 bases and J by 0 bases, leaving 6 bases between them. CDR3 sequence (DNA): TGCGCCAGCAGCTTGGGGGATGCTAACTATGGCTACACCTTC. Its translation: CASSLGDANYGYTF.

The CDR3 DNA sequence: TGTGCCAGCAGTTTCCCAGGGGCAACTAATGAAAAACTGTTTTTT. Translation gives CASSFPGATNEKLFF. The genes are TRBV28 and TRBJ1-4; D possibly corresponds to TRBD1 (6 bases). V was shortened by 3 bases and J by 0 bases, with 8 bases between the two germline ends. CDR3 length: 15 amino acids. The germline CDR1 and CDR2 sequences are MDHEN and SYDVKM.

The chain employs TRBV5-1 and TRBJ2-5, with TRBD1 matching over 10 bases. Germline CDR1 and CDR2: SGHRS and YFSETQ. The CDR3 covers 15 residues. With 4 bases clipped from V and 5 bases from J, the junction kept 8 bases outside the gene matches. CDR3 in DNA: TGCGCCAGCAGCGATGGGACAGGGGTGGATGAGACCCAGTACTTC. Its protein product is CASSDGTGVDETQYF.

There are a few counts of this clone. J is TRBJ1-6 and V is TRBV19; D might be TRBD1 (5 bases). Germline CDR1 is LNHDA and CDR2 is SQIVND (reference sequence). Deletions cut 6 bases from V and 11 bases from J, with 17 bases between. This CDR3 has 14 amino acids. The CDR3: CASSPGTAVPPLHF. CDR3 nucleotides: TGTGCCAGTAGCCCAGGGACGGCGGTACCACCCCTCCACTTT.

V gene TRBV11-2 combines with J gene TRBJ2-7; D uncertain. The CDR3 is 14 residues long. CDR1 SGHAT and CDR2 FQNNGV come from the germline V gene. Trimming left V 5 bases short and J 1 base short, with 12 bases between. The CDR3 region has the DNA TGTGCCAGCAGCCCCCGACATCTGTCCTACGAGCAGTACTTC. This encodes CASSPRHLSYEQYF.

This clone occurred a few times. The J gene is TRBJ2-5, the V gene TRBV11-2, with D perhaps matching TRBD2 (5 bases). Germline assignment: CDR1 SGHAT and CDR2 FQNNGV. The CDR3 consists of 15 residues. The V and J ends lost 4 bases and 1 base respectively, with 13 bases between them. DNA of the CDR3: TGTGCCAGCAGCTACCTATACCGGGGCCAAGAGACCCAGTACTTC. It specifies CASSYLYRGQETQYF.

This sequence joins TRBV7-2 and TRBJ1-3, with D unresolved. The V and J ends lost 1 base and 4 bases respectively, with 5 bases between them. Germline V gene sequence: CDR1 SGHTA, CDR2 FQGNSA. This CDR3 has 13 residues. The DNA of the CDR3 is TGTGCCAGCAGCTTAGTAGGGGGAAACACCATATATTTT. It encodes CASSLVGGNTIYF.

A single count supports this clone. The chain joins TRBV5-5 to TRBJ2-6, with D uncertain. CDR3 length: 14 residues. The V end lost 4 bases, the J end lost 0 bases, and 5 bases lay between the germline ends. CDR1 SGHKS and CDR2 YYEKEE come from the germline V gene (reference sequence). The DNA of the CDR3 is TGTGCCAGCAGCCCCAGCTCTGGGGCCAACGTCCTGACTTTC. It codes for CASSPSSGANVLTF.

This chain uses TRBV6-1 with TRBJ1-4; TRBD1 matches 9 bases. Germline-derived CDR1 and CDR2 are MNHNS and SASEGT. The CDR3 consists of 13 residues. With 3 bases clipped from V and 7 bases from J, the junction kept 0 bases outside the gene matches. CDR3 sequence (DNA): TGTGCCAGCAGTGAGGGACAGGGTGAAAAACTGTTTTTT. It encodes CASSEGQGEKLFF.

This clone has just a few counts. DNA of the CDR3: TGTGCCAGCAGCCAACGGGCAGAAGGAGCAACTAATGAAAAACTGTTTTTT. Protein product: CASSQRAEGATNEKLFF. The chain couples TRBV4-2 to TRBJ1-4; D not resolved. V lost 2 bases and J 0 bases, leaving 13 bases between the germline ends. Germline V gene data show CDR1 as LGHNA and CDR2 as YNFKEQ. CDR3 length equals 17 residues.

The chain uses TRBV29-1 and TRBJ1-2; 11 nucleotides agree with TRBD1. This CDR3 is 13 amino acids long. Germline-derived CDR1 and CDR2 are SQVTM and ANQGSEA. V dropped 3 bases and J dropped 8; count of bases not matched to a gene: 5. The CDR3 is CSVDRTGGEGYTF. In nucleotides, the CDR3 is TGCAGCGTTGACCGGACAGGGGGCGAAGGCTACACCTTC. The full variable domain, rest sourced from reference TRBV29-1 and TRBJ1-2, is SAVISQKPSRDICQRGTSLTIQCQVDSQVTMMFWYRQQPGQSLTLIATANQGSEATYESGFVIDKFPISRPNLTFSTLTVSNMSPEDSSIYLCSVDRTGGEGYTFGSGTRLTVV.

The chain recombines TRBV10-2 with TRBJ2-2; TRBD2 matches at 10 bases. V lost 6 bases to trimming and J lost 0 bases; unmatched junction nucleotides: 4. The germline gives CDR1 WSHSY, CDR2 SAAADI. This CDR3 comprises 16 residues. The CDR3 region has the DNA TGCGCCAGCAGCGCTAGCGGGAGCACGAACACCGGGGAGCTGTTTTTT. Protein product: CASSASGSTNTGELFF.

The chain employs TRBV6-6 and TRBJ1-6; no clear D gene. The V end was cut by 8 bases, the J end by 4 bases, with 6 bases between. CDR3 length: 12 residues. CDR1 is MNHNY and CDR2 is SVGAGI in the germline V gene (reference sequence). CDR3 nucleotides: TGTGCCAGCTGCGGGTATAATTCACCCCTCCACTTT. This translates into CASCGYNSPLHF.

The sample holds a few counts of this clone. This chain connects TRBV2 to TRBJ2-2; D remains unclear. The CDR3 loop spans 11 amino acids. Germline CDR1 SNHLY, CDR2 FYNNEI. Trimming stripped 7 bases from V and 5 bases from J, with 5 bases between. This CDR3 is CASTTTGELFF. CDR3 nucleotides: TGTGCCAGCACTACGACCGGGGAGCTGTTTTTT. Using reference TRBV2 and TRBJ2-2 for the parts outside the CDR3, the full variable domain is EPEVTQTPSHQVTQMGQEVILRCVPISNHLYFYWYRQILGQKVEFLVSFYNNEISEKSEIFDDQFSVERPDGSNFTLKIRSTKLEDSAMYFCASTTTGELFFGEGSRLTVL.